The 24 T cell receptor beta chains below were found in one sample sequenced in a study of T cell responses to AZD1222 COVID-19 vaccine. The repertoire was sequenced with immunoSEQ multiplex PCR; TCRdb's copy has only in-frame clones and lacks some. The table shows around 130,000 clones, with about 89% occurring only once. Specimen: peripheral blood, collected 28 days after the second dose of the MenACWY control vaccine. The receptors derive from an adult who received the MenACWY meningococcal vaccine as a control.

DNA for the CDR3: TGTGCCAGCAGCTCCGAATACGAGCAGTACTTC. It is translated as CASSSEYEQYF. J is TRBJ2-7 and V is TRBV2; D gene ambiguous. CDR1 is SNHLY and CDR2 is FYNNEI in the germline V gene. V was trimmed by 6 bases and J by 4 bases, leaving 7 bases between them. The CDR3 has 11 residues. The full variable domain, with the rest looked up from reference TRBV2 and TRBJ2-7, is EPEVTQTPSHQVTQMGQEVILRCVPISNHLYFYWYRQILGQKVEFLVSFYNNEISEKSEIFDDQFSVERPDGSNFTLKIRSTKLEDSAMYFCASSSEYEQYFGPGTRLTVT.

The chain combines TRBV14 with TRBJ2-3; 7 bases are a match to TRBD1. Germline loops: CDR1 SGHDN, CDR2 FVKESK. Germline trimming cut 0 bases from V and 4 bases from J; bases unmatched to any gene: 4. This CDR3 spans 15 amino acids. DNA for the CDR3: TGTGCCAGCAGCCAAGAGCAGGGGGTGGCAGATACGCAGTATTTT. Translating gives CASSQEQGVADTQYF.

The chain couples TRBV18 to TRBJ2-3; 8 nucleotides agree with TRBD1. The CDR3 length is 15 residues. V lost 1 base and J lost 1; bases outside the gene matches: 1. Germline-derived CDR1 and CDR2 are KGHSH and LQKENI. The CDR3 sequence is CASSPQTGGTDTQYF. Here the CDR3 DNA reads TGTGCCAGCTCACCACAGACAGGGGGCACAGATACGCAGTATTTT. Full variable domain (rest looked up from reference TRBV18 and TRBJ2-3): NAGVMQNPRHLVRRRGQEARLRCSPMKGHSHVYWYRQLPEEGLKFMVYLQKENIIDESGMPKERFSAEFPKEGPSILRIQQVVRGDSAAYFCASSPQTGGTDTQYFGPGTRLTVL.

The CDR3 region has the DNA TGTGCCAGCAGCTTAGACGGGCGGGATACGCAGTATTTT. Its protein is CASSLDGRDTQYF. The gene calls are TRBV7-2 and TRBJ2-3, with D unresolved. This CDR3 is built from 13 residues. Trimming pared 1 base from V and 6 bases from J, leaving 8 bases between. Germline CDR1 SGHTA, CDR2 FQGNSA.

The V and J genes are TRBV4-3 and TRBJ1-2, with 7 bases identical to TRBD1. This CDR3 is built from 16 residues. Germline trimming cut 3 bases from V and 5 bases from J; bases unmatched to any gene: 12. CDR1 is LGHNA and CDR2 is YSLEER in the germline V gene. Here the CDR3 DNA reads TGCGCCAGCAGCCACGACTTACAGGGGTTAGGGTATGGCTACACCTTC. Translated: CASSHDLQGLGYGYTF.

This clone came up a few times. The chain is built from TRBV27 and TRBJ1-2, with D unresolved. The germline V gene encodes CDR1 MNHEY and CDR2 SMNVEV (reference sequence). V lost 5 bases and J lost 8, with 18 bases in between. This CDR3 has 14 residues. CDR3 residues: CASSPTPARVGYTF. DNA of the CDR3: TGTGCCAGCAGTCCCACCCCGGCCCGGGTCGGCTACACCTTC.

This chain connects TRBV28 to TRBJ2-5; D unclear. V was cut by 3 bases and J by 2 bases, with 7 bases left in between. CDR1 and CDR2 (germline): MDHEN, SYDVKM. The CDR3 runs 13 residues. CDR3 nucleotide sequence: TGTGCCAGCAGTTTCCCCGCGCAAGAGACCCAGTACTTC. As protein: CASSFPAQETQYF. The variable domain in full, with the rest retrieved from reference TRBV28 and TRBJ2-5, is DVKVTQSSRYLVKRTGEKVFLECVQDMDHENMFWYRQDPGLGLRLIYFSYDVKMKEKGDIPEGYSVSREKKERFSLILESASTNQTSMYLCASSFPAQETQYFGPGTRLLVL.

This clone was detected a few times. CDR3 coding DNA: TGTGCCAGCAGTTTTAAGGGCACTGAAGCTTTCTTT. It specifies CASSFKGTEAFF. This sequence joins TRBV12-3 or TRBV12-4 and TRBJ1-1; D is unclear. V lost 3 bases and J 4 bases, leaving 6 bases between the germline ends. This CDR3 comprises 12 residues.

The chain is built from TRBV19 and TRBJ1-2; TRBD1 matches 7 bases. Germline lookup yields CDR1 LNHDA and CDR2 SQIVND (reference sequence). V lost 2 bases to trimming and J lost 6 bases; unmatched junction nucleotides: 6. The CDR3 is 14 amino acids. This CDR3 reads CASSIYAGTDGYTF. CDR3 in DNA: TGTGCCAGTAGTATATACGCAGGGACAGATGGCTACACCTTC.

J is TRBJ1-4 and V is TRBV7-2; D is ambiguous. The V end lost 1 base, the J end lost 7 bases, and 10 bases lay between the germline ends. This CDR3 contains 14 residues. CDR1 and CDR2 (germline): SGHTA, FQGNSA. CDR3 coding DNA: TGTGCCAGCAGCTTAGGAATGGCGGGTGAAAAACTGTTTTTT. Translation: CASSLGMAGEKLFF.

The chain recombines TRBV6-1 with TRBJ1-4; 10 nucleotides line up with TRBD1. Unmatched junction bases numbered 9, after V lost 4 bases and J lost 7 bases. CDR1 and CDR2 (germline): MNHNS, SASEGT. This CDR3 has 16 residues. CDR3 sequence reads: CASSGARQGAGEKLFF. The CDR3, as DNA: TGTGCCAGCAGTGGCGCCCGACAGGGGGCCGGTGAAAAACTGTTTTTT.

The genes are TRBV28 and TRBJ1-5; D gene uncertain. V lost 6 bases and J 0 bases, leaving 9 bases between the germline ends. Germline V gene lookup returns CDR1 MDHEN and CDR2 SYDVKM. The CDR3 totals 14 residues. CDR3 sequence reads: CASSPTNSNQPQHF. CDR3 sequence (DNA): TGTGCCAGCAGCCCGACAAATAGCAATCAGCCCCAGCATTTT.

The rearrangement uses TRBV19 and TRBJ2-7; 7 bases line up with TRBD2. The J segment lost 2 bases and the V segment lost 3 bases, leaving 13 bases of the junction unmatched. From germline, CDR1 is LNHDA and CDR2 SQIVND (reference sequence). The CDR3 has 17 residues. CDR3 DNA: TGTGCCAGTAGTATTGGGGCTAGCGGCGACCTCACCTACGAGCAGTACTTC. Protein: CASSIGASGDLTYEQYF.

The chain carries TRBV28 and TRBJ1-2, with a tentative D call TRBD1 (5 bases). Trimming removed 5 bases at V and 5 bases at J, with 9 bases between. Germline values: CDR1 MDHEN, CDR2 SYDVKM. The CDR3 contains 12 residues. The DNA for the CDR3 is TGTGCCAGCAGTGTCGACAGTTATGGCTACACCTTC. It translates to CASSVDSYGYTF.

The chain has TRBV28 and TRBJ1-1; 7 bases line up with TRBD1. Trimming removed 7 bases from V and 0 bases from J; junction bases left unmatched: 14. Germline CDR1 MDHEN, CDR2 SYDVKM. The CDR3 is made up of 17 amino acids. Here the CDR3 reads CASTPPLRGALNTEAFF. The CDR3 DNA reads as TGTGCCAGCACCCCACCCCTCAGGGGGGCTCTGAACACTGAAGCTTTCTTT.

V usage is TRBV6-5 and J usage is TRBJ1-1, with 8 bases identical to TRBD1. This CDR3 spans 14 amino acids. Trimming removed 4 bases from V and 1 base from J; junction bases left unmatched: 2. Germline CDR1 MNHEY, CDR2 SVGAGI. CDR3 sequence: CASSSQGANTEAFF. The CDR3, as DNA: TGTGCCAGCAGTTCTCAGGGGGCGAACACTGAAGCTTTCTTT.

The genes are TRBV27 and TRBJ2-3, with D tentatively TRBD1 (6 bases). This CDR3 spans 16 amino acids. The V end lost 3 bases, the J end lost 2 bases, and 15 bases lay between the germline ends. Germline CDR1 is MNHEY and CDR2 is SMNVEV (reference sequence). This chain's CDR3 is CASSFHGRGNTDTQYF. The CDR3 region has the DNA TGTGCCAGCAGTTTTCATGGTAGGGGGAACACAGATACGCAGTATTTT.

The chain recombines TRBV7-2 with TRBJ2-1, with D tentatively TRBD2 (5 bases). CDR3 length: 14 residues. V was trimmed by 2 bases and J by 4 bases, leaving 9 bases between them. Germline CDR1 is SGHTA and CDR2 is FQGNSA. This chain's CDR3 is CASSLLSGYNEQFF. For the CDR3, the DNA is TGTGCCAGCAGCTTATTGTCGGGGTACAATGAGCAGTTCTTC.

In nucleotides, the CDR3 is TGTGCCAGCAGCGGAACAGGGGGGAACACCGGGGAGCTGTTTTTT. Encoded protein: CASSGTGGNTGELFF. V and J are TRBV11-2 and TRBJ2-2; 8 positions match TRBD1. Looked up from germline, CDR1 is SGHAT and CDR2 is FQNNGV. CDR3 length equals 15 residues. V shed 5 bases, J shed 1 base, and the junction held 3 bases outside the gene matches.

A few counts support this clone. The CDR3 sequence: CASSLVAAGGGYNEQFF. CDR3 nucleotide sequence: TGCGCCAGCAGCTTGGTGGCTGCGGGAGGCGGTTACAATGAGCAGTTCTTC. The chain is built from TRBV5-1 and TRBJ2-1; 8 bases fit TRBD2. Looked up from germline, CDR1 is SGHRS and CDR2 is YFSETQ. After removal of 0 bases from V and 4 bases from J, the junction contained 9 bases not matched to a gene. CDR3 length: 17 residues. The full variable domain, completed using reference TRBV5-1 and TRBJ2-1, is KAGVTQTPRYLIKTRGQQVTLSCSPISGHRSVSWYQQTPGQGLQFLFEYFSETQRNKGNFPGRFSGRQFSNSRSEMNVSTLELGDSALYLCASSLVAAGGGYNEQFFGPGTRLTVL.

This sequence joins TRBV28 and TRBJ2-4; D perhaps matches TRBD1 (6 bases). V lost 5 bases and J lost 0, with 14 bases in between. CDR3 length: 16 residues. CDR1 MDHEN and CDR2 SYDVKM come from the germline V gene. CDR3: CASSENRVSAKNIQYF. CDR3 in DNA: TGTGCCAGCAGTGAAAACAGGGTTTCAGCCAAAAACATTCAGTACTTC.

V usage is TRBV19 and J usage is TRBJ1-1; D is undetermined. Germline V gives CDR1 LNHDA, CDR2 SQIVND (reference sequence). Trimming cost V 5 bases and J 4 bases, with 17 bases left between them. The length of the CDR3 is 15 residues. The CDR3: CASSPQAPSGTEAFF. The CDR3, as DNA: TGTGCCAGTAGTCCCCAGGCACCCTCGGGCACTGAAGCTTTCTTT.

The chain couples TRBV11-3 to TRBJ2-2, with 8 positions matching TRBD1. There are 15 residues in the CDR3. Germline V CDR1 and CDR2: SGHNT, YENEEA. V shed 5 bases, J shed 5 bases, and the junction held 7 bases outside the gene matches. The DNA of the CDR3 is TGTGCCAGCAGCAAAGGGACAGGCGGGACCGGGGAGCTGTTTTTT. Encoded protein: CASSKGTGGTGELFF.

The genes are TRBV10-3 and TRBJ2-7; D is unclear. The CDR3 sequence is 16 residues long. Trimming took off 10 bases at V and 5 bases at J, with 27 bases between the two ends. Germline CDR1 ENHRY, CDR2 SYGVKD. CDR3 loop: CATSVTTDLRNHEQYF. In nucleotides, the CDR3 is TGTGCCACCTCCGTAACGACTGATCTTAGGAACCACGAGCAGTACTTC.